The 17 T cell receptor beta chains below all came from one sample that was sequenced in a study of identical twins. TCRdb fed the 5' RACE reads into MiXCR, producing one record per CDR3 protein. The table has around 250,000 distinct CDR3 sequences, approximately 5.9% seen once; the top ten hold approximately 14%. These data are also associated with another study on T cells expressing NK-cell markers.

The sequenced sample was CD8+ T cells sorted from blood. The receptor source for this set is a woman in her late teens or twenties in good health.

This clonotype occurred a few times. The CDR3 DNA is TGTGCCAGCAGTTTCTTGCAGGACGAGCAGTACTTC. Translating it yields CASSFLQDEQYF. V is TRBV12-3 or TRBV12-4 and J is TRBJ2-7; no reliable D call. The CDR3 runs 12 residues. The V gene lost 3 bases and the J gene lost 5 bases, with 8 bases spanning the gap.

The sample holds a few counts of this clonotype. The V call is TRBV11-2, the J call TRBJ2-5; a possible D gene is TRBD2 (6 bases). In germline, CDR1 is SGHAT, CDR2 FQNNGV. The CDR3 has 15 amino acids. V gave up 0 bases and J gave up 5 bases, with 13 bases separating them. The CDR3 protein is CASSLEQGGRETQYF. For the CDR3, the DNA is TGTGCCAGCAGCTTAGAGCAGGGTGGGAGGGAGACCCAGTACTTC.

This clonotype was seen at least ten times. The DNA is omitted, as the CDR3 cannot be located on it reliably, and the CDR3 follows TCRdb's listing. CDR3 amino acids: CASSSSGAQETQYF. The chain uses TRBV6-2 or TRBV6-3 and TRBJ2-5; TRBD1, the table's D call, lacks a check against the DNA. Looked up from germline, CDR1 is MNHEY and CDR2 is SVGEGT. The CDR3 adds up to 14 amino acids, both ends counted.

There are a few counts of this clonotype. The CDR3 is CASSQAYKNQPQHF. Here the CDR3 DNA reads TGTGCCAGCAGCCAAGCGTACAAAAATCAGCCCCAGCATTTT. The J gene is TRBJ1-5, the V gene TRBV4-2; D gene uncertain. Germline V gene sequence: CDR1 LGHNA, CDR2 YNFKEQ. This CDR3 spans 14 amino acids. V was shortened by 1 base and J by 4 bases, with 8 bases between the two germline ends.

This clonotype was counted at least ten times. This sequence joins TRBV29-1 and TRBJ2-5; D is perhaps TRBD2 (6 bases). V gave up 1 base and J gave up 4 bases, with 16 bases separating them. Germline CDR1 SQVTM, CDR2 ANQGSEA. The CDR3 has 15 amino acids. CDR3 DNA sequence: TGCAGCGTTGAAGGTGACGGTCGGAGGGGAGAGACCCAGTACTTC. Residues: CSVEGDGRRGETQYF.

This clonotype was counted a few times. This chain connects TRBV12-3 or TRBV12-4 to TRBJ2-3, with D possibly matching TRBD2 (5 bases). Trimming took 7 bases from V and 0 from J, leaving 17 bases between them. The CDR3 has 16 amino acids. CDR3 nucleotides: TGTGCCAGCACCGGAAGCCGGGATTCTAGCACAGATACGCAGTATTTT. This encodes CASTGSRDSSTDTQYF.

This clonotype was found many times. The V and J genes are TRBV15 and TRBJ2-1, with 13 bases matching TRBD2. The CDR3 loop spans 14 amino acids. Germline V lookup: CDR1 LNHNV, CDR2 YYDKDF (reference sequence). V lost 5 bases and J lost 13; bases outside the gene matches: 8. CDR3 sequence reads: CATSRPGLAGKQFF. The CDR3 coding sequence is TGTGCCACCAGCCGTCCGGGACTAGCGGGAAAACAGTTCTTC. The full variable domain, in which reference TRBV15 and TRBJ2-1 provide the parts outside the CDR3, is DAMVIQNPRYQVTQFGKPVTLSCSQTLNHNVMYWYQQKSSQAPKLLFHYYDKDFNNEADTPDNFQSRRPNTSFCFLDIRSPGLGDTAMYLCATSRPGLAGKQFFGPGTRLTVL.

CDR3 protein: CASSLERMGGGVAKNIQYF. DNA for the CDR3: TGTGCCAGCAGCTTAGAAAGGATGGGGGGGGGAGTAGCCAAAAACATTCAGTACTTC. The chain links TRBV7-6 to TRBJ2-4; 7 nucleotides match TRBD2. The CDR3 spans 19 residues. V gave up 1 base and J gave up 0 bases; unmatched junction bases: 12. Germline CDR1 and CDR2: SGHVS and FNYEAQ.

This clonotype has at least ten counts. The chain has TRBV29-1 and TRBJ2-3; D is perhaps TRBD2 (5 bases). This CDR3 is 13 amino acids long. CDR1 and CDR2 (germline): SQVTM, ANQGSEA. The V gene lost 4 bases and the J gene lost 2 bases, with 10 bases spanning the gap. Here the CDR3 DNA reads TGCAGCGTTGCCGAGGGCCTCACAGATACGCAGTATTTT. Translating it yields CSVAEGLTDTQYF.

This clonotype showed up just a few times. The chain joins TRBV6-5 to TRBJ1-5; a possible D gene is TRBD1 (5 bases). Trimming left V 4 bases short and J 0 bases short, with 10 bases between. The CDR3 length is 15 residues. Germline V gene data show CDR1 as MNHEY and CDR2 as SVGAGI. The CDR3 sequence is CASSLTEDSNQPQHF. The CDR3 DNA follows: TGTGCCAGCAGTTTGACAGAAGATAGCAATCAGCCCCAGCATTTT.

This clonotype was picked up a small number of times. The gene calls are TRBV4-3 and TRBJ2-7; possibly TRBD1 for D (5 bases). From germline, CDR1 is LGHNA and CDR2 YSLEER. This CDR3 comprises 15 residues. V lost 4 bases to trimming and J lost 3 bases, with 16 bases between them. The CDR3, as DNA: TGCGCCAGCAGCCCGGAGCAGGGTCTGTTCTACGAGCAGTACTTC. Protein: CASSPEQGLFYEQYF.

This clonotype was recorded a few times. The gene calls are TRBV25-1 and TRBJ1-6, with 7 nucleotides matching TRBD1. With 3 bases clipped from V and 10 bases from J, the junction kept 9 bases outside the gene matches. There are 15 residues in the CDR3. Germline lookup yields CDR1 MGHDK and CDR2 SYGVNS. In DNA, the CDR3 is TGTGCCAGCAGTGACGACAGGGAAGAAGGGTCACCCCTCCACTTT. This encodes CASSDDREEGSPLHF. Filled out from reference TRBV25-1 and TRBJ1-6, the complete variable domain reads EADIYQTPRYLVIGTGKKITLECSQTMGHDKMYWYQQDPGMELHLIHYSYGVNSTEKGDLSSESTVSRIRTEHFPLTLESARPSHTSQYLCASSDDREEGSPLHFGNGTRLTVT.

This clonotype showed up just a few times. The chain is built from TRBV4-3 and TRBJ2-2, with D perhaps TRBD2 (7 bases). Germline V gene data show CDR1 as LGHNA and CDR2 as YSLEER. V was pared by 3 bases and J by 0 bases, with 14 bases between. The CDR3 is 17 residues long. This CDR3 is CASSQPGGPANTGELFF. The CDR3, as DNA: TGCGCCAGCAGCCAGCCGGGGGGCCCCGCGAACACCGGGGAGCTGTTTTTT.

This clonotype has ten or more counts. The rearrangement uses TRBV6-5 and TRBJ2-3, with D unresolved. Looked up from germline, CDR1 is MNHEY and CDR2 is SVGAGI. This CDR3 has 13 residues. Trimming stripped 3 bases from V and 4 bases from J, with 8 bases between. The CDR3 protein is CASSYGRADTQYF. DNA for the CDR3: TGTGCCAGCAGTTATGGGCGAGCAGATACGCAGTATTTT.

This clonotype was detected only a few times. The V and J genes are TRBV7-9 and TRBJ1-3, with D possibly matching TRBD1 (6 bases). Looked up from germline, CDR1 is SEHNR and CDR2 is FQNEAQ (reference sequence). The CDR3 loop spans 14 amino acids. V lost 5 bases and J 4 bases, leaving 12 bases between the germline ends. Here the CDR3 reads CASSEGGLGNTIYF. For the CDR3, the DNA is TGTGCCAGCAGCGAGGGGGGACTCGGAAACACCATATATTTT.

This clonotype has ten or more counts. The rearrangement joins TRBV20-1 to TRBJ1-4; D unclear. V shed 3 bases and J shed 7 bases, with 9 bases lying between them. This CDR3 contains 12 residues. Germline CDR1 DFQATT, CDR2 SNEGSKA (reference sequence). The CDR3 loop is CSASLDGEKLFF. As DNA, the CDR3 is TGCAGTGCTAGCCTGGATGGTGAAAAACTGTTTTTT.

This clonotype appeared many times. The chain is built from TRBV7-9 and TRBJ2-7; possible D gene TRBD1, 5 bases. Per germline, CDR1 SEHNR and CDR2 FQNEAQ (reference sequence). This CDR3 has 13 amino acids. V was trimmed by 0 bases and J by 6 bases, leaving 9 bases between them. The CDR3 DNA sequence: TGTGCCAGCAGCTTAGCTAGACAGAGCGAGCAGTACTTC. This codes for CASSLARQSEQYF.